The sequence of this T cell receptor (beta chain) was determined in a study of blood T cell repertoires in COVID-19. Clones were sequenced by immunoSEQ multiplex PCR, and TCRdb holds only the in-frame ones, with some missing. The sample contains nearly 100,000 clones, about 81% of which appear only once. Trimming removed 9 bases from V and 6 bases from J; junction bases left unmatched: 9. Germline V gene sequence: CDR1 MRHNA, CDR2 SNTAGT. The CDR3 runs to 14 residues. The J gene is TRBJ2-1, the V gene TRBV6-4; 9 nucleotides match TRBD2. The sequencing sample was made of peripheral blood. This TCR derives from a woman in her fifties or sixties with acute or convalescent COVID-19. CDR3 in amino acids: CARLGTSPFNEQFF. The CDR3 nucleotides are TGTGCCAGGCTCGGGACTAGCCCTTTCAATGAGCAGTTCTTC.